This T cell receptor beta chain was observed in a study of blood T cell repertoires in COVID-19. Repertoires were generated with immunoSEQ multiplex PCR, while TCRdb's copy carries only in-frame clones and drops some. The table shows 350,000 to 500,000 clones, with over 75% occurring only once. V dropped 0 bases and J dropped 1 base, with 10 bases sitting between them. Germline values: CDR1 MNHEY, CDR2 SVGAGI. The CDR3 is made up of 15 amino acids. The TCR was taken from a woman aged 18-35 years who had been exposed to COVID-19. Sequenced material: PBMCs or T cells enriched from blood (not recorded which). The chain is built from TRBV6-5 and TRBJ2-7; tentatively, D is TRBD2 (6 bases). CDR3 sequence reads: CASSYSTRGSYEQYF. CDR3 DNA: TGTGCCAGCAGTTACTCGACTAGGGGATCCTACGAGCAGTACTTC.